This T cell receptor (beta chain) was sequenced during a study of T-cell memory formation after mild COVID-19. This clonotype has more than one count but fewer than ten. Its antigen is unidentified. Findings and caveats of the study: Contracting clones localized mainly to CM and EM when CD4+ and mainly to EMRA when CD8+.

From the 5' RACE reads, TCRdb called clonotypes with MiXCR, one entry per CDR3 protein. The sample includes 180,000 or so distinct CDR3 sequences, roughly 10% seen only once; the top ten take more than 3.5%. Trimming cost V 0 bases and J 8 bases, with 13 bases left between them. This CDR3 spans 14 amino acids. Sequences were obtained from PBMCs or a T cell subset sorted from them (not recorded which). The clonotype originates from a man between 18 and 35 years old who had mild COVID-19 (a few samples of this study predate the infection). Cell type and time point are not known. This chain links TRBV12-3 or TRBV12-4 with TRBJ1-2; D is perhaps TRBD1 (5 bases). The chain's CDR3 is CASSLARQGGGYTF. For the CDR3, the DNA is TGTGCCAGCAGTTTAGCGCGGCAGGGAGGCGGCTACACCTTC.